One and the same sample provided the 11 T cell receptor beta chains below, sequenced in a study of cytomegalovirus exposure and HLA in healthy donors. PCR involved 60 Vbeta and 13 Jbeta primers. The data were produced by immunoSEQ multiplex PCR, yet TCRdb's version contains in-frame clones alone and is incomplete. Here the sample spans some 30,000 clones, 35% to 55% being singletons. The sample consisted of PBMCs. The receptors were sampled from a woman aged 50 to 60 in good health and CMV-seronegative.

This chain links TRBV5-1 with TRBJ2-1, with 7 bases lining up with TRBD2. Germline V CDR1 and CDR2: SGHRS, YFSETQ. There are 14 residues in the CDR3. V was pared by 2 bases and J by 5 bases, with 4 bases of the junction left unmatched. In DNA form, the CDR3 reads TGCGCCAGCAGCTTCCGGGAGGCTGACAATGAGCAGTTCTTC. It yields the protein CASSFREADNEQFF.

The chain combines TRBV5-1 with TRBJ2-2; 9 nucleotides agree with TRBD2. Germline V gene data show CDR1 as SGHRS and CDR2 as YFSETQ. The trim removed 0 bases at V and 6 bases at J, leaving 3 bases unmatched. This CDR3 region has 15 residues. CDR3 DNA sequence: TGCGCCAGCAGCTTGGTGGCGGGAGGGCCCGGGGAGCTGTTTTTT. Its protein is CASSLVAGGPGELFF.

In its sample, this clone was seen a few times. The V gene is TRBV4-1, the J gene TRBJ1-2; D call uncertain. CDR1 is MGHRA and CDR2 is YSYEKL in the germline V gene. The V gene lost 4 bases and the J gene lost 5 bases, with 17 bases spanning the gap. CDR3 size: 15 residues. The CDR3 DNA reads as TGCGCCAGCAGCCCTCAGGAGGGCAGCCCTTATGGCTACACCTTC. Its translation is CASSPQEGSPYGYTF.

This clone was counted a few times. The chain joins TRBV29-1 to TRBJ2-7; D is perhaps TRBD2 (6 bases). CDR3 length: 16 amino acids. Germline CDR1 and CDR2: SQVTM and ANQGSEA. With 1 base removed from V and 6 bases from J, the gap between germline ends came to 22 bases. CDR3: CSVEVPDGVLGGEQYF. CDR3 nucleotides: TGCAGCGTTGAAGTCCCTGATGGAGTCCTGGGGGGCGAGCAGTACTTC.

The genes are TRBV27 and TRBJ2-7, with 15 bases aligning to TRBD2. V was pared by 3 bases and J by 1 base, with 7 bases of the junction left unmatched. Germline V gene data show CDR1 as MNHEY and CDR2 as SMNVEV (reference sequence). The CDR3 is 18 residues long. This CDR3 is CASSLYGLAGGPSYEQYF. DNA for the CDR3: TGTGCCAGCAGTTTGTACGGACTAGCGGGAGGGCCGTCCTACGAGCAGTACTTC.

This clone was detected a few times. The same CDR3 can be traced to other DNA sequences in this sample. The CDR3 coding sequence is TGTGCCACCAGCAGAGTGCCAGGTTCCAATCAGCCCCAGCATTTT. Amino acid sequence: CATSRVPGSNQPQHF. The V call is TRBV15, the J call TRBJ1-5; the D is unclear. Per the germline V gene, CDR1 is LNHNV and CDR2 is YYDKDF (reference sequence). Trimming cost V 1 base and J 3 bases, with 10 bases left between them. The CDR3 is 15 amino acids.

Only a few counts were recorded for this clone. This chain connects TRBV30 to TRBJ1-5; possibly TRBD1 for D (5 bases). The CDR3 length is 13 residues. Germline CDR1 and CDR2: GTSNPN and SVGIG (reference sequence). Trimming took off 1 base at V and 2 bases at J, with 6 bases between the two ends. The CDR3 is CAWSGGGNQPQHF. The CDR3 nucleotides read TGTGCCTGGAGTGGGGGGGGCAATCAGCCCCAGCATTTT.

The J gene is TRBJ2-1, the V gene TRBV27; TRBD2 matches at 11 bases. The CDR3 is 15 amino acids. Trimming cost V 4 bases and J 7 bases; bases outside gene matches: 6. CDR1 is MNHEY and CDR2 is SMNVEV in the germline V gene (reference sequence). The CDR3 sequence is CASSSLAGGPNEQFF. DNA of the CDR3: TGTGCCAGCAGTTCGTTAGCGGGAGGGCCTAATGAGCAGTTCTTC.

The rearrangement links TRBV5-1 to TRBJ2-5, with TRBD1 matching over 11 bases. This CDR3 has 14 amino acids. The germline V gene has CDR1 SGHRS and CDR2 YFSETQ. V gave up 3 bases and J gave up 3 bases; unmatched junction bases: 1. CDR3 in amino acids: CASSWTGGEETQYF. In DNA form, the CDR3 reads TGCGCCAGCAGCTGGACAGGGGGCGAAGAGACCCAGTACTTC. Using reference TRBV5-1 and TRBJ2-5 for the parts outside the CDR3, the full variable domain is KAGVTQTPRYLIKTRGQQVTLSCSPISGHRSVSWYQQTPGQGLQFLFEYFSETQRNKGNFPGRFSGRQFSNSRSEMNVSTLELGDSALYLCASSWTGGEETQYFGPGTRLLVL.

This clone turned up a few times. The J gene is TRBJ1-1, the V gene TRBV6-1; the D gene is possibly TRBD1 (5 bases). The CDR3 is 16 amino acids. With 2 bases removed from V and 0 bases from J, the gap between germline ends came to 13 bases. Germline V lookup: CDR1 MNHNS, CDR2 SASEGT. CDR3 in DNA: TGTGCCAGCAGTGAAAGGGGCGGCCGAATGAACACTGAAGCTTTCTTT. Protein sequence: CASSERGGRMNTEAFF.

This chain connects TRBV29-1 to TRBJ2-5; TRBD1 aligns across 11 bases. Unmatched junction bases numbered 5, after V lost 3 bases and J lost 5 bases. The V gene's germline CDR1 is SQVTM and CDR2 ANQGSEA. CDR3 length: 14 residues. CDR3 nucleotides: TGCAGCGTTGACGGACAGGGGGCAGATGAGACCCAGTACTTC. This encodes CSVDGQGADETQYF. The complete variable domain, with remaining parts taken from reference TRBV29-1 and TRBJ2-5, reads SAVISQKPSRDICQRGTSLTIQCQVDSQVTMMFWYRQQPGQSLTLIATANQGSEATYESGFVIDKFPISRPNLTFSTLTVSNMSPEDSSIYLCSVDGQGADETQYFGPGTRLLVL.